This T cell receptor (beta chain) was sequenced during a study of CD8+ T cells in alopecia areata. Study as a whole: The duration of tofacitinib was 6 to 18 months, with 6 months off drug afterward.

Once RNA had been extracted, it was reverse transcribed into cDNA to act as the sequencing template. Measured with immunoSEQ multiplex PCR; TCRdb has only the in-frame clones, and not every one. Here the sample spans some 110,000 clones, roughly two fifths being singletons. CDR1 is SQVTM and CDR2 is ANQGSEA in the germline V gene. The junction had 6 bases not matched to a gene; V was cut back by 4 bases and J by 3 bases. This CDR3 has 13 amino acids. The chain carries TRBV29-1 and TRBJ2-7, with 7 bases identical to TRBD1. Sequencing was done on a sample of CD4+ T cells sorted from blood. The sequence came from a human donor with alopecia areata. CDR3 residues: CSVVGGAIYEQYF. The CDR3 DNA is TGCAGCGTTGTAGGGGGCGCAATCTACGAGCAGTACTTC.